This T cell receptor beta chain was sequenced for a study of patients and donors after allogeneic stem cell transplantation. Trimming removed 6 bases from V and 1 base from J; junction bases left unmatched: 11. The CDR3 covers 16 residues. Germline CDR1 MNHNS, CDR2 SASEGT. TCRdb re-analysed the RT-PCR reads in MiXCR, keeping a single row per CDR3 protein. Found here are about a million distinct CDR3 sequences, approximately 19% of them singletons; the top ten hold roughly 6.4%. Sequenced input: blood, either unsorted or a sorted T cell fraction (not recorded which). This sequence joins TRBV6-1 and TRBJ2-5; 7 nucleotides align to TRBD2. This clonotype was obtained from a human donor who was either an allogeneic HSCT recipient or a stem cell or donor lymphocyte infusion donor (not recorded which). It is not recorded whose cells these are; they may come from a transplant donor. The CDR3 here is CASSSGLVGAQETQYF. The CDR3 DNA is TGTGCCAGCAGCAGCGGACTAGTTGGTGCCCAAGAGACCCAGTACTTC.